The source of this T cell receptor beta chain is a study of blood T cell repertoires in COVID-19. The overall study: Spain, Italy and the United States supplied samples that represented acute and convalescent COVID-19. Sources were T cells, B-cell-depleted T cells, or PBMCs; the material itself was cDNA or gDNA.

Germline V gene lookup returns CDR1 SGHDT and CDR2 YYEEEE. CDR3 length equals 12 residues. V was clipped by 4 bases and J by 4 bases, with 5 bases between them. Generated by immunoSEQ multiplex PCR, the TCRdb table keeps only in-frame clones and is missing some. In the table there are under 250,000 clones, under 90% of which are singletons. On this clone: Other nucleotide sequences in the sample specify the same CDR3.

Recruits, aged roughly 18 to 90 years, lived in roughly 22 US areas. Cohort placement rested on clinical history that participants reported themselves. Sequenced material: PBMCs or T cells enriched from blood (not recorded which). The receptor was isolated from an older woman who had recovered from COVID-19. V is TRBV5-6 and J is TRBJ2-2; D ambiguous. The CDR3 protein is CASSQFTGELFF. CDR3 DNA sequence: TGTGCCAGCAGCCAATTCACCGGGGAGCTGTTTTTT.